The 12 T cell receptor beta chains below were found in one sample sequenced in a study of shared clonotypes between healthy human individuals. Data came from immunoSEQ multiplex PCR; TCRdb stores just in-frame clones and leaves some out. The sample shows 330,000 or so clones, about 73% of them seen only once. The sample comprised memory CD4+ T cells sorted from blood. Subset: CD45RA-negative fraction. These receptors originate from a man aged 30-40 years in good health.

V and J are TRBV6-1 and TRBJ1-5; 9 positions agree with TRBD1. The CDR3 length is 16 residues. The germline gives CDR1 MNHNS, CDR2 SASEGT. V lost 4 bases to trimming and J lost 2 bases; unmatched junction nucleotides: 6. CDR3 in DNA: TGTGCCAGCAGTGGATACACAGGGGGCGGCAATCAGCCCCAGCATTTT. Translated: CASSGYTGGGNQPQHF.

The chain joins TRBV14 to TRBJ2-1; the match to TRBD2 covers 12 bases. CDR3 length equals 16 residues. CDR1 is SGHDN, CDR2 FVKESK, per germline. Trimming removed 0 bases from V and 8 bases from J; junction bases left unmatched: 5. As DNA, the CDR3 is TGTGCCAGCAGCCAAGACTGGGGACTAGCGGGTTATGAGCAGTTCTTC. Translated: CASSQDWGLAGYEQFF.

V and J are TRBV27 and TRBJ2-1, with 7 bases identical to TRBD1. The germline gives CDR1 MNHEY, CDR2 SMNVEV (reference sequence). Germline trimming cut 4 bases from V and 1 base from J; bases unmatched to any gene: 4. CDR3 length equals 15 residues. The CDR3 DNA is TGTGCCAGCAGTTCCTCACAGGGGTCCTACAATGAGCAGTTCTTC. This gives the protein CASSSSQGSYNEQFF.

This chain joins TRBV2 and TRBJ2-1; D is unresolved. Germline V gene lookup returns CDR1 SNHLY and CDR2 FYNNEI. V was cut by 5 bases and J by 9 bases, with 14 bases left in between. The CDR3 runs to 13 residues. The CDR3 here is CASSPAPRTEQFF. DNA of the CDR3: TGTGCCAGCAGTCCAGCCCCCAGAACTGAGCAGTTCTTC.

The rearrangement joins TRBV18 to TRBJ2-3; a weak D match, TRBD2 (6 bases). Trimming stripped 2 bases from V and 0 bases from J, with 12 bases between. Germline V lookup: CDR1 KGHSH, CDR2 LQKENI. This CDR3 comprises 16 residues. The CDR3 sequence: CASSPVAEGSTDTQYF. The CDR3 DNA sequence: TGTGCCAGCTCACCAGTTGCGGAGGGTAGCACAGATACGCAGTATTTT.

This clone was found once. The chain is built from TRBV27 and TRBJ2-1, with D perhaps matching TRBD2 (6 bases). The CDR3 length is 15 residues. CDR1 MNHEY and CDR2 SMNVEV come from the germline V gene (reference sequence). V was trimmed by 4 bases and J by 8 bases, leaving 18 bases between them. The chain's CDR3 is CASSSLGGRGHEQFF. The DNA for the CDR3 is TGTGCCAGCAGTTCATTGGGAGGTCGTGGCCATGAGCAGTTCTTC.

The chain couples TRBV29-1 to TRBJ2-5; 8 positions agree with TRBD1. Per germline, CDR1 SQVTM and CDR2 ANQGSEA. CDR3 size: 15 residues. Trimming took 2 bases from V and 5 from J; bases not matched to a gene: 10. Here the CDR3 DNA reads TGCAGCGTTGAAAGGTGGCAGGGGGCGGGGGAGACCCAGTACTTC. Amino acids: CSVERWQGAGETQYF.

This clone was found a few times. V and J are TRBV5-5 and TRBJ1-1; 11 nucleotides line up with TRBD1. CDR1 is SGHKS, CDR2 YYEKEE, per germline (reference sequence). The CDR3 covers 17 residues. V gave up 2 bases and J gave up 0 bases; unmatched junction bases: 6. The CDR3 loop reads CASSFRTGGSVNTEAFF. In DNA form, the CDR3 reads TGTGCCAGCAGCTTTAGGACAGGGGGCTCGGTGAACACTGAAGCTTTCTTT.

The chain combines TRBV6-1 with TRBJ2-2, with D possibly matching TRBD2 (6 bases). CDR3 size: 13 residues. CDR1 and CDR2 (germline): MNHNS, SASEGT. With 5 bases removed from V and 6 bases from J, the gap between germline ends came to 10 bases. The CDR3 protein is CASSWRDSGELFF. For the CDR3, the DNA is TGTGCCAGCAGTTGGCGGGACTCCGGGGAGCTGTTTTTT.

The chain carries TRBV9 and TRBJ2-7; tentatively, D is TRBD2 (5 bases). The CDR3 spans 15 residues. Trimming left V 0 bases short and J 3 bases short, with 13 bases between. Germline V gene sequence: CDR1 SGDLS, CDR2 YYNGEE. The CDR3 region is CASSVDGVRVYEQYF. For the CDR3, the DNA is TGTGCCAGCAGCGTAGACGGGGTGCGAGTCTACGAGCAGTACTTC.

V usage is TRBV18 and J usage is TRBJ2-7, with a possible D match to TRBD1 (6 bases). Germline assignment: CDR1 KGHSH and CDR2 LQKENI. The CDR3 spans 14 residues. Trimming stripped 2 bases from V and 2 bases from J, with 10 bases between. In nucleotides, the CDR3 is TGTGCCAGCTCACCAGCAGGGGTCCCCTACGAGCAGTACTTC. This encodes CASSPAGVPYEQYF.

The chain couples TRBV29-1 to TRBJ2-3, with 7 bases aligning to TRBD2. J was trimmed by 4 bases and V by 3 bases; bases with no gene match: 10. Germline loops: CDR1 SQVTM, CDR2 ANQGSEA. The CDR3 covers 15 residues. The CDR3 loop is CSVDGGSMGPDTQYF. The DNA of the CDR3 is TGCAGCGTTGACGGCGGGAGTATGGGGCCAGATACGCAGTATTTT.